This T cell receptor (beta chain) stems from a study of T cell responses to AZD1222 COVID-19 vaccine (dated by TCRdb to about 2021). Looking at the study overall: A total of 233 trial participants underwent TCR sequencing, of whom nearly 210 had received two doses of AZD1222 and 26 had received two doses of the MenACWY control vaccine. Trial participants were enrolled into age subgroups of 18-55, 56-69 and 70-plus years, which contained about 150, 28 and 57 TCR-sequenced participants, respectively.

General study outcomes and caveats: Most participants were white British and females outnumbered males, and the authors suggested that clonal diversity may have been underestimated. Because no day 14 peak-response samples were available, repertoires were characterized only after the peak T cell response. After two AZD1222 doses, both the breadth and the depth of spike-specific TCRs were significantly higher than at day 0 and than in MenACWY recipients. The whole spike protein was spanned by vaccine-associated CD4 TCRs, and dominant responses were seen in regions 160-218 and 743-854. Reportedly, almost half of the unique spike-specific TCRs recognized epitopes lying outside the regions that are mutated in the B.1.351 and B.1.1.7 variants. In the small 56-69-year group, the increase in depth fell short of significance, most likely because of low power. Conclusions about previously exposed vaccinees are limited, since just a handful of AZD1222 recipients were seropositive for SARS-CoV-2 at baseline.

Taken from cysteine to phenylalanine, the CDR3 has 17 residues. Only the CDR3 portion is preserved as DNA: 51 bases, with reading frame beginning at the first base. As encoded in the germline V gene, CDR1 is LGHNA while CDR2 is YNFKEQ. The germline ends are 17 bases apart after V is trimmed by 4 bases and J by 4 bases. This clone was seen more than once but under ten times. It has no known antigen specificity. There are no base qualities to consult, and no much larger clone falls within one base. The CDR3 regions of human TCRbeta chains were subjected to immunosequencing. Per the original workflow: Repertoire TCRs were checked for matches against a reference library of SARS-CoV-2-specific TCRs that had been generated using the MIRA antigen-specificity platform. Breadth was defined as the fraction of unique TCRs that were SARS-CoV-2-associated. Depth was defined as the fraction of total T cells that were SARS-CoV-2-associated. Using the MIRA data, every spike-specific TCR was mapped to the spike region that the TCR reacted to and assigned to either a CD4 or a CD8 class. Log10-transformed breadth and depth values were compared by one-way ANOVA with Sidak's multiple comparisons tests. Entries here come from immuneACCESS through TCRdb and include only in-frame sequences with V and J called. Some clones fail to appear in such tables; in the studies checked, an unresolved V gene covers under half of the shortfall, and the cause of the remainder is unknown. Clonal size and the V and J genes are those of that table, whereas D and trimming came from the DNA. Across this sample there are 150,000 to 200,000 clones, with 92% seen only once. The ten most abundant clones make up under 1.5% of the sample.

The time point label, read with the paper, signifies: about 28 days (+/-7) after the second vaccine dose. AZD1222 recipients given second doses at about 4 weeks or at about 12 weeks were pooled, since spike-specific TCR depth and breadth were not found to differ between the two schedules. Vaccinee samples came from UK trials COV001 and COV002, including a single-blind randomized controlled phase 2/3 trial of AZD1222 (ChAdOx1 nCoV-19) in healthy adults. Trial participant PBMC samples were collected at day 0 and day 28 after the second dose for TCRbeta chain sequencing. The source of this sequence is an adult who received the AZD1222 COVID-19 vaccine. The source was peripheral blood, collected 28 days after the second AZD1222 dose. The chain is made from TRBV4-2 and TRBJ1-6; the D gene assignment is ambiguous. The DNA reads as follows: TGTGCCAGCAGCCCAAGACCCGGGAACCTTTATAATTCACCCCTCCACTTT. Translated, it gives CASSPRPGNLYNSPLHF.